The present entry profiles one TCR beta chain with its context. This specimen comes from a study of shared clonotypes between healthy human individuals. The CDR3 spans 13 residues. V lost 5 bases to trimming and J lost 8 bases, with 15 bases between them. CDR1 is MDHEN and CDR2 is SYDVKM in the germline V gene. Per the original methods: Filtering differed since immunoSEQ provided only junctions, with no quality scores. Sequencing used immunoSEQ multiplex PCR; TCRdb keeps in-frame clones, though not all of them. The V and J calls and clone size are taken from that table; D and trimming were inferred from the DNA. The sample contains about 490,000 clones, 79% of which appear only once.

V usage is TRBV28 and J usage is TRBJ1-1; a possible D gene is TRBD1 (5 bases). The sequenced material came from PBMCs. The clonotype comes from a woman aged 40 to 49 in good health. Some clones in this sample may be carry-over from other donors' samples. The CDR3 sequence is CASSPPWGREAFF. CDR3 in DNA: TGTGCCAGCAGTCCCCCATGGGGGAGGGAAGCTTTCTTT. The full variable domain, its missing parts supplied by reference TRBV28 and TRBJ1-1, is DVKVTQSSRYLVKRTGEKVFLECVQDMDHENMFWYRQDPGLGLRLIYFSYDVKMKEKGDIPEGYSVSREKKERFSLILESASTNQTSMYLCASSPPWGREAFFGQGTRLTVV.